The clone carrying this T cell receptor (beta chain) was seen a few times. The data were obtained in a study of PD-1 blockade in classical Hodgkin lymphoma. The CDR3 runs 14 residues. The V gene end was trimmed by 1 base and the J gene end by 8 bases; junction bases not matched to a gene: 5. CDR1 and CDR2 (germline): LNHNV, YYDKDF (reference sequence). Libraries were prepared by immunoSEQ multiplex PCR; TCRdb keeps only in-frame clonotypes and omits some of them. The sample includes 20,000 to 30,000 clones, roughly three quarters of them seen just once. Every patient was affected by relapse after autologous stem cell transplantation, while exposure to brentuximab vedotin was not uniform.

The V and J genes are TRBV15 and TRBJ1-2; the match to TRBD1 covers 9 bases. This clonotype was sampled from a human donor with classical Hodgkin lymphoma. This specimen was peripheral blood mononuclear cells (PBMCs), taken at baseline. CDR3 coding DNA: TGTGCCACCAGCAGAGTACAGGGGGCGCAGGGCTACACCTTC. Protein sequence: CATSRVQGAQGYTF.